The clone carrying this T cell receptor beta chain was detected ten times or more. The sample originates from a study of low-dose radiotherapy and immunotherapy resistance in tumors. Alpha and beta chains were covered, as first-strand cDNA relied on TRAV- and TRBV-specific primers. The authors amplified TCRs for approximately 20 PCR cycles with a constant-region primer and a V-primer adapter. MiXCR, applied by TCRdb to the reads, yields one record per CDR3 protein. Of about 89,000 distinct CDR3 sequences listed, 9.4% are singletons. Documented time point: before trial treatment. Germline CDR1 LGHDT, CDR2 YNNKEL (reference sequence). Trimming removed 4 bases from V and 1 base from J, with 13 bases in between. The CDR3 is 16 amino acids.

The origin of this receptor is a male donor with prostate cancer. The chain employs TRBV3-1 and TRBJ2-2; no reliable D call. Sequenced material: PBMCs, taken before treatment. For the CDR3, the DNA is TGTGCCAGCAGCCCTCACCCCCTAGAGAACACCGGGGAGCTGTTTTTT. This encodes CASSPHPLENTGELFF.